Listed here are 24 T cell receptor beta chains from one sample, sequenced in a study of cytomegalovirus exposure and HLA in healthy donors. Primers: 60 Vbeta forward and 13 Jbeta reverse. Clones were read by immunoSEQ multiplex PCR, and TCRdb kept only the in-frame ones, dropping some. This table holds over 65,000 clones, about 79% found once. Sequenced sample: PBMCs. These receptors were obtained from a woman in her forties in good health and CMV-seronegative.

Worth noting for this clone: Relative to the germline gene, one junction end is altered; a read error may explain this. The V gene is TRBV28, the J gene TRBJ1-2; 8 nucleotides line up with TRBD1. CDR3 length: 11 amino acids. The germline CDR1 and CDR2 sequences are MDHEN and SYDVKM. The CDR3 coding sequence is TGTGCCAGCAGTTTAGGACAGGGCCCCCACTTC. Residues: CASSLGQGPHF.

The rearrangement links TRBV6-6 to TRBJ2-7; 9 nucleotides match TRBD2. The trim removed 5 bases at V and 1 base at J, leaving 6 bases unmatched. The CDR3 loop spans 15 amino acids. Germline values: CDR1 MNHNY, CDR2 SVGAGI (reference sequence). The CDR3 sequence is CASSTPTSGSYEQYF. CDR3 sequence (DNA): TGTGCCAGCAGTACCCCGACTAGCGGATCCTACGAGCAGTACTTC.

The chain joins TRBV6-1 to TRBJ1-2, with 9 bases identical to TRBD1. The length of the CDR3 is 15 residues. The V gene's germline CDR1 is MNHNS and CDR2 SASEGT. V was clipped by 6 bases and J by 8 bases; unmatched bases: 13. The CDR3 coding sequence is TGTGCCAGCAGAAATTGGGACAGGGAATTCGACGGCTACACCTTC. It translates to CASRNWDREFDGYTF.

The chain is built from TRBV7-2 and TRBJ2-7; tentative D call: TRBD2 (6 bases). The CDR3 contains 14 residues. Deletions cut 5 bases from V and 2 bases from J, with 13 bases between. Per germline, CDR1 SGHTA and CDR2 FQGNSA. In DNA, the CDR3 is TGTGCCAGCAGCCTCTTGGGGGGTACCTACGAGCAGTACTTC. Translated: CASSLLGGTYEQYF.

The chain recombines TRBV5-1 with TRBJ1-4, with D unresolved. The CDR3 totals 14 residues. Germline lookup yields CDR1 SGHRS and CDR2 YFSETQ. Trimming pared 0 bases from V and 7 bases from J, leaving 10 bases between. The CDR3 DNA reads TGCGCCAGCAGCTTGGGGTATGTGAGTGAAAAACTGTTTTTT. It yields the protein CASSLGYVSEKLFF.

The CDR3 DNA is TGCAGCGTGGGGGACAGGGGAGAGGGCTACACCTTC. This codes for CSVGDRGEGYTF. This sequence joins TRBV29-1 and TRBJ1-2; 10 positions agree with TRBD1. Germline V gene data show CDR1 as SQVTM and CDR2 as ANQGSEA. CDR3 length: 12 residues. Losses at the gene ends were 6 bases for V and 8 bases for J; bases not matched to a gene: 6. Complete variable domain (other parts from reference TRBV29-1 and TRBJ1-2): SAVISQKPSRDICQRGTSLTIQCQVDSQVTMMFWYRQQPGQSLTLIATANQGSEATYESGFVIDKFPISRPNLTFSTLTVSNMSPEDSSIYLCSVGDRGEGYTFGSGTRLTVV.

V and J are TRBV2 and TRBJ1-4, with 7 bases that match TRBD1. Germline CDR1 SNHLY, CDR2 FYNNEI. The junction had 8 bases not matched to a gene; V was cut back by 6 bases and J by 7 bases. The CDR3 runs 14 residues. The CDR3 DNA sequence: TGTGCCAGCAGCCGACAGGGTGTCACTGAAAAACTGTTTTTT. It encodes CASSRQGVTEKLFF.

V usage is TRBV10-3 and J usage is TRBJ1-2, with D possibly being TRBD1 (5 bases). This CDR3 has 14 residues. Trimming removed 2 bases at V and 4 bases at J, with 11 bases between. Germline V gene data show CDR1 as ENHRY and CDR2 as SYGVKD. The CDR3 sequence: CAISEGEGIYGYTF. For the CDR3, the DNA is TGTGCCATCAGTGAGGGGGAGGGGATCTATGGCTACACCTTC.

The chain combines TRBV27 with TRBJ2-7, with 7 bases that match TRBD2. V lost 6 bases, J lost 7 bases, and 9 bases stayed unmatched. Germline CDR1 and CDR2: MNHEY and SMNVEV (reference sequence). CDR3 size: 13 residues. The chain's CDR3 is CASSRRPSGEQYF. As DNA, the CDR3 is TGTGCCAGCAGCAGGCGACCTAGCGGAGAGCAGTACTTC.

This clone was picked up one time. CDR3 sequence: CASSLTAGDGYTF. The CDR3 DNA follows: TGTGCCAGCAGCTTAACAGCAGGGGATGGCTACACCTTC. The chain recombines TRBV7-9 with TRBJ1-2; D may be TRBD1 (6 bases). The CDR3 consists of 13 residues. Germline values: CDR1 SEHNR, CDR2 FQNEAQ (reference sequence). Trimming removed 2 bases at V and 6 bases at J, with 10 bases between.

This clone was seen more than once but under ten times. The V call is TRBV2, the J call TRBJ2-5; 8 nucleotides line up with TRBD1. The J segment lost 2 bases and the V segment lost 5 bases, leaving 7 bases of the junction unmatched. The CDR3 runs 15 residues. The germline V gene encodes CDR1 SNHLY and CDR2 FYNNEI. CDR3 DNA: TGTGCCAGCAGTAGGGACAGGAATCCACAAGAGACCCAGTACTTC. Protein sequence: CASSRDRNPQETQYF.

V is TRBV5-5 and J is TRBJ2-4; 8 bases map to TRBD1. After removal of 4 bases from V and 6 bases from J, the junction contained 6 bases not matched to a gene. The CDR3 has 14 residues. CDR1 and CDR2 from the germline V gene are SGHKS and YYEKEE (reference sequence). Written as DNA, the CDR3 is TGTGCCAGCAGCCCAGGGGGCAGGGGAAACATTCAGTACTTC. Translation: CASSPGGRGNIQYF.

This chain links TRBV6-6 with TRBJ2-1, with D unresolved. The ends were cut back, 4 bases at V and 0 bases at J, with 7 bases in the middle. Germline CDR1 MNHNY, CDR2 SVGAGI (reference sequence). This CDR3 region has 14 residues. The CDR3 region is CASSSSSSYNEQFF. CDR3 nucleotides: TGTGCCAGCAGTTCATCATCCTCCTACAATGAGCAGTTCTTC.

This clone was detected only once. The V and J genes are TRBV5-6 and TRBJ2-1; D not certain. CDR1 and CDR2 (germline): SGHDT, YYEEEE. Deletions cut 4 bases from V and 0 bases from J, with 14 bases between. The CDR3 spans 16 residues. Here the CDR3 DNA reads TGTGCCAGCAGCCCCACGACTCCGAGCTCCTACAATGAGCAGTTCTTC. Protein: CASSPTTPSSYNEQFF. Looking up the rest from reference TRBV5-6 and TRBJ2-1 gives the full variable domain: DAGVTQSPTHLIKTRGQQVTLRCSPKSGHDTVSWYQQALGQGPQFIFQYYEEEERQRGNFPDRFSGHQFPNYSSELNVNALLLGDSALYLCASSPTTPSSYNEQFFGPGTRLTVL.

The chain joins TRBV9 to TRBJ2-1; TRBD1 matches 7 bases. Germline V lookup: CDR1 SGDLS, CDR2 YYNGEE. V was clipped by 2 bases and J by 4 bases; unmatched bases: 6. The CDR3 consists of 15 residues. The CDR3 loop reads CASSVNPTGYNEQFF. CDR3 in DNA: TGTGCCAGCAGCGTCAATCCGACAGGGTACAATGAGCAGTTCTTC.

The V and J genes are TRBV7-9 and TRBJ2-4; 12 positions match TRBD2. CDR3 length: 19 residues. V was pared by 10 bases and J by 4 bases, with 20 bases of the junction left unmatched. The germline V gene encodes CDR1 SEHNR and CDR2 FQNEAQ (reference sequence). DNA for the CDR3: TGTGCCACCAGGGCGGCCCGGACTAGCGGGACCGAACAAAAAAACATTCAGTACTTC. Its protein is CATRAARTSGTEQKNIQYF.

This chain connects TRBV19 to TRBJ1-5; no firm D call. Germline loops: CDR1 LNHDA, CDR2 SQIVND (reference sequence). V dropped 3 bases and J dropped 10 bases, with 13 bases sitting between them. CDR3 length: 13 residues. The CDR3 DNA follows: TGTGCCAGTAGTATCGGGAATCAAGGTCCCCAGCATTTT. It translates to CASSIGNQGPQHF.

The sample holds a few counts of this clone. This CDR3 is CASSLDRGITEAFF. CDR3 sequence (DNA): TGCGCCAGCAGTCTCGACAGGGGGATCACTGAAGCTTTCTTT. This chain links TRBV4-1 with TRBJ1-1, with 9 bases aligning to TRBD1. Germline CDR1 MGHRA, CDR2 YSYEKL. The CDR3 spans 14 residues. Trimming cost V 6 bases and J 4 bases; bases outside gene matches: 6.

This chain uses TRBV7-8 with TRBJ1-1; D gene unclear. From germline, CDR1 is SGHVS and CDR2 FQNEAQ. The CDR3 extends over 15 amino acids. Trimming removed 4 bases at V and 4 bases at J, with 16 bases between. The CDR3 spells CASSSKRGWSTEAFF. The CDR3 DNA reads TGTGCCAGCAGCTCCAAACGAGGGTGGAGCACTGAAGCTTTCTTT. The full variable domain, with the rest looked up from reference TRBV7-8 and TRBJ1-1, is GAGVSQSPRYKVAKRGQDVALRCDPISGHVSLFWYQQALGQGPEFLTYFQNEAQLDKSGLPSDRFFAERPEGSVSTLKIQRTQQEDSAVYLCASSSKRGWSTEAFFGQGTRLTVV.

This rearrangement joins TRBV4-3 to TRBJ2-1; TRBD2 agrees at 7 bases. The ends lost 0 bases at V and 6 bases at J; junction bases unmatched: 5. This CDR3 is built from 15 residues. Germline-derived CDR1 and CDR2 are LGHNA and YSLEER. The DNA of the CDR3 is TGCGCCAGCAGCCAAGACGGGAGGTTGGGCAATGAGCAGTTCTTC. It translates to CASSQDGRLGNEQFF.

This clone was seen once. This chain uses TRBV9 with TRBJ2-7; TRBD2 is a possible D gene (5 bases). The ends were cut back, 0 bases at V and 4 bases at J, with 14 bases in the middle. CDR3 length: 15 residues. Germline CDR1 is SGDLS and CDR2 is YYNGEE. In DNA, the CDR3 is TGTGCCAGCAGCGTAGTCGGGAATCAACCTTACGAGCAGTACTTC. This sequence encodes CASSVVGNQPYEQYF.

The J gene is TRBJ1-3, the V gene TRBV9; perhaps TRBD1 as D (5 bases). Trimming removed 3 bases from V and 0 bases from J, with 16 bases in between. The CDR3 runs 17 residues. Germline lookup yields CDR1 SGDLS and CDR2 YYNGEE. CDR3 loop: CASSARGEGDSGNTIYF. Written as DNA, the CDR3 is TGTGCCAGCAGCGCTAGAGGGGAGGGAGACTCTGGAAACACCATATATTTT.

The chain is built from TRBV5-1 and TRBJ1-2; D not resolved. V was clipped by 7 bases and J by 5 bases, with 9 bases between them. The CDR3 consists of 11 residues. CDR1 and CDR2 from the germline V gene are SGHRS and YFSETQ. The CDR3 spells CASAGGYGYTF. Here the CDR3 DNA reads TGCGCCAGCGCGGGAGGGTATGGCTACACCTTC.

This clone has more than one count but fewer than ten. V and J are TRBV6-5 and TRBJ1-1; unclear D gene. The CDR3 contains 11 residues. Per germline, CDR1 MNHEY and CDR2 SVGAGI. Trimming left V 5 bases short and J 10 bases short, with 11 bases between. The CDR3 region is CASSRGLGAFF. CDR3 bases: TGTGCCAGCAGTCGAGGGTTGGGAGCTTTCTTT.